The entry below gives a single T cell receptor beta chain sequence along with its context. This entry belongs to a study of blood T cell repertoires in COVID-19. At the level of the study: The United States, Italy and Spain were the sources of the acute and convalescent COVID-19 samples. PBMCs, B-cell-depleted T cells, or T cells were the source of the cDNA or gDNA that made up the material.

Seattle participants joined during active infection and were tracked over time. V lost 5 bases, J lost 0 bases, and 6 bases stayed unmatched. This CDR3 region has 16 residues. CDR1 and CDR2 from the germline V gene are SGHDT and YYEEEE. Authors' data handling: Researchers report that nucleated cell counts were estimated from reference gene primer amplification. Using immunoSEQ multiplex PCR, the repertoire was profiled, and TCRdb retains in-frame clones only, with some absent. The D gene and trimming were derived from the DNA, and the V and J assignments and clone size from that table. The repertoire includes around 120,000 clones, 85% to 90% of them detected once, and around 4.1% sits in the top ten.

The clonotype was recovered from a woman aged 60 to 75 with COVID-19, enrolled during active disease. The chain combines TRBV5-6 with TRBJ2-2; TRBD1 matches 8 bases. The material sequenced was peripheral blood. CDR3 loop: CASSSRTGPNTGELFF. The CDR3 bases are TGTGCCAGCAGTTCTAGGACAGGGCCGAACACCGGGGAGCTGTTTTTT.